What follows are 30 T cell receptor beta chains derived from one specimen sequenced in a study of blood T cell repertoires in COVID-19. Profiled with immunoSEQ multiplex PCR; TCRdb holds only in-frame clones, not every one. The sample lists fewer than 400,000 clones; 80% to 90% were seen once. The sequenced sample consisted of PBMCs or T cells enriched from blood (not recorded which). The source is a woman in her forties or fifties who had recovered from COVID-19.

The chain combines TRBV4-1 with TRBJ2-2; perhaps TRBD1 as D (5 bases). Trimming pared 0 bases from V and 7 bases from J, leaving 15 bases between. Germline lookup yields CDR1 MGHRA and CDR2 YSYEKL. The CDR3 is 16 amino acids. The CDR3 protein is CASSQDQGRVSGELFF. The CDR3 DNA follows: TGCGCCAGCAGCCAAGATCAGGGCAGGGTGAGCGGGGAGCTGTTTTTT.

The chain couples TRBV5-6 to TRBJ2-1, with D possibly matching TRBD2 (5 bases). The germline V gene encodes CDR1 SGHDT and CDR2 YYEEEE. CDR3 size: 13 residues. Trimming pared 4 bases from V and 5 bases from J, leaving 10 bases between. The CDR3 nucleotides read TGTGCCAGCAGCATGGACTCGAACAATGAGCAGTTCTTC. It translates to CASSMDSNNEQFF.

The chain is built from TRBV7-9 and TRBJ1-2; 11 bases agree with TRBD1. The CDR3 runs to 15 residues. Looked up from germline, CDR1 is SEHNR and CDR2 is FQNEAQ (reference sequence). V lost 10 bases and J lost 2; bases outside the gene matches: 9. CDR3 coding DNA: TGTGCCACCCCCCACCGGGACAGGGGGAACTATGGCTACACCTTC. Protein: CATPHRDRGNYGYTF.

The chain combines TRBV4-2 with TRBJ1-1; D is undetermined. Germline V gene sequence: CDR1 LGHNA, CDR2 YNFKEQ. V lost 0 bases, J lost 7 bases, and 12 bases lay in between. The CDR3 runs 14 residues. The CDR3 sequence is CASSQDRVALEAFF. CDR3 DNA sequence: TGTGCCAGCAGCCAAGACCGGGTGGCCCTTGAAGCTTTCTTT.

CDR3 in amino acids: CATSSDIKSPGFF. The CDR3 DNA is TGTGCCACCAGCAGTGACATAAAGTCCCCCGGGTTTTTT. The V and J genes are TRBV15 and TRBJ1-4; D unresolved. This CDR3 is built from 13 residues. Germline loops: CDR1 LNHNV, CDR2 YYDKDF (reference sequence). Trimming took 3 bases from V and 16 from J, leaving 18 bases between them.

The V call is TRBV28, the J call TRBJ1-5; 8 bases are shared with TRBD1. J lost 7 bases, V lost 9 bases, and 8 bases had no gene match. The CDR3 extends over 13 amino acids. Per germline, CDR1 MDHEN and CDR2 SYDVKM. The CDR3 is CASRTGSKQPQHF. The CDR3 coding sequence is TGTGCCAGTCGGACAGGGTCAAAACAGCCCCAGCATTTT.

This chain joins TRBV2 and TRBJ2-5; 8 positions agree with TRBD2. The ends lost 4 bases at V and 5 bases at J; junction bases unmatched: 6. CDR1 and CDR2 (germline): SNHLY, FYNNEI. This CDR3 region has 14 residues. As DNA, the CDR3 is TGTGCCAGCAGTGTGGGACTAGTCACGGAGACCCAGTACTTC. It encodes CASSVGLVTETQYF.

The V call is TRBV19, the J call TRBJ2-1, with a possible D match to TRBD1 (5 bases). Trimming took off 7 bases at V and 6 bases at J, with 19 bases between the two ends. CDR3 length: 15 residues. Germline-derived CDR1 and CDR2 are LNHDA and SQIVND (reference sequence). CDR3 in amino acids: CASKRTITASNEQFF. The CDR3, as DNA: TGTGCCAGTAAGAGGACAATAACCGCGAGCAATGAGCAGTTCTTC. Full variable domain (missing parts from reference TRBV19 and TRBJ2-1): DGGITQSPKYLFRKEGQNVTLSCEQNLNHDAMYWYRQDPGQGLRLIYYSQIVNDFQKGDIAEGYSVSREKKESFPLTVTSAQKNPTAFYLCASKRTITASNEQFFGPGTRLTVL.

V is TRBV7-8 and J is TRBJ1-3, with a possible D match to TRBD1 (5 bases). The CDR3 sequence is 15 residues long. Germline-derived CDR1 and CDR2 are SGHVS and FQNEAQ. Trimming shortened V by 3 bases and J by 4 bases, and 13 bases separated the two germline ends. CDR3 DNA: TGTGCCAGCAGCTTTGTGGGGGGGGTAGGAAACACCATATATTTT. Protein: CASSFVGGVGNTIYF.

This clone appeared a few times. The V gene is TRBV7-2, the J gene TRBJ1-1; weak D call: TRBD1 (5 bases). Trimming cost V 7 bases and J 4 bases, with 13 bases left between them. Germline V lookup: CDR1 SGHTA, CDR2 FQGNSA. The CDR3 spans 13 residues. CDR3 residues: CASNPGVVTEAFF. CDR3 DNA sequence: TGTGCCAGCAACCCGGGGGTAGTCACTGAAGCTTTCTTT.

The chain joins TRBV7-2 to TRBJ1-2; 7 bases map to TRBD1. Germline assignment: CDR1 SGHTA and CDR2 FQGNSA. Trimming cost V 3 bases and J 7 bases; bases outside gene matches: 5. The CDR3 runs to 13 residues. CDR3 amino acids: CASSLTGSPGYTF. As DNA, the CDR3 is TGTGCCAGCAGCTTGACAGGGAGTCCTGGCTACACCTTC.

CDR3 bases: TGTGCCAGCAGCGTTACTACGGGGGGTCCCTCCTACGAGCAGTACTTC. Translating gives CASSVTTGGPSYEQYF. The V call is TRBV9, the J call TRBJ2-7, with 7 bases aligning to TRBD2. This CDR3 spans 16 amino acids. Per the germline V gene, CDR1 is SGDLS and CDR2 is YYNGEE. V gave up 2 bases and J gave up 0 bases; unmatched junction bases: 8.

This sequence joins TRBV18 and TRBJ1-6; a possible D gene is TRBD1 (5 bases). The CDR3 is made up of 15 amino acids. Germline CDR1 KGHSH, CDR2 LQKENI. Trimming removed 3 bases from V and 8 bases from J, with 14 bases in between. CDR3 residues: CASSPAISGYSPLHF. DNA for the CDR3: TGTGCCAGCTCACCCGCTATCTCAGGGTATTCACCCCTCCACTTT.

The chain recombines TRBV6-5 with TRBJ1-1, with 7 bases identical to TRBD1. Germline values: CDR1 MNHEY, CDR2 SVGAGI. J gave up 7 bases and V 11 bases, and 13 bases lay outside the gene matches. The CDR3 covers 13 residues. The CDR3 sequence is CAVRHGRGSEAFF. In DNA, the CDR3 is TGTGCCGTTCGCCATGGCAGGGGGAGTGAAGCTTTCTTT.

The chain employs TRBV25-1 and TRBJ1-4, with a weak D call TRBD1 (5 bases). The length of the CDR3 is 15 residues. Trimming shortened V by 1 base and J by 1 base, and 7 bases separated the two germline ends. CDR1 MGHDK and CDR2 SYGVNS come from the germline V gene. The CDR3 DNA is TGTGCCAGCAGTGAATCAGGGATAACTAATGAAAAACTGTTTTTT. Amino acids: CASSESGITNEKLFF.

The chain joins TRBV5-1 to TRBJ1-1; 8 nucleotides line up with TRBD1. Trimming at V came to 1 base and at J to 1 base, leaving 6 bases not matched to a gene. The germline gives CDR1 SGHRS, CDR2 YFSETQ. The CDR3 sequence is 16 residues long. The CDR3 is CASSLTPGQANTEAFF. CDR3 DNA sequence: TGCGCCAGCAGCTTGACCCCGGGACAGGCGAACACTGAAGCTTTCTTT.

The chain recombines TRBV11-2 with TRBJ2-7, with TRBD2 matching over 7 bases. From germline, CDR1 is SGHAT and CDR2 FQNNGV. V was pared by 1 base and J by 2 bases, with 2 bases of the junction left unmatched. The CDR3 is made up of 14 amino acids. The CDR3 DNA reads TGTGCCAGCAGCTTAGCGGGGGGTGCCTACGAGCAGTACTTC. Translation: CASSLAGGAYEQYF.

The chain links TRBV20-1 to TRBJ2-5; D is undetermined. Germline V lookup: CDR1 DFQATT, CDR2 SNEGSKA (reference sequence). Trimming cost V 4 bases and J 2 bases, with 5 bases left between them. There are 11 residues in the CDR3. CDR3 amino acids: CSAIHQETQYF. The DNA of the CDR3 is TGCAGTGCTATACATCAAGAGACCCAGTACTTC.

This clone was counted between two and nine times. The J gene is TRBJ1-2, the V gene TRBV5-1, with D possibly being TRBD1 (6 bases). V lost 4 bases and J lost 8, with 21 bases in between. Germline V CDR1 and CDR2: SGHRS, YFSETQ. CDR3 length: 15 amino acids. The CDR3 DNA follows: TGCGCCAGCAGCCCCCTGGGACAAAAAGCTGGGGGCTACACCTTC. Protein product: CASSPLGQKAGGYTF. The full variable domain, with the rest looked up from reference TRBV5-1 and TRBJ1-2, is KAGVTQTPRYLIKTRGQQVTLSCSPISGHRSVSWYQQTPGQGLQFLFEYFSETQRNKGNFPGRFSGRQFSNSRSEMNVSTLELGDSALYLCASSPLGQKAGGYTFGSGTRLTVV.

CDR3 DNA: TGTGCCAGCAGCTTCAACAGGGGAGTGGGAAAGGAACTGTTTTTT. Translating gives CASSFNRGVGKELFF. V gene TRBV7-2 combines with J gene TRBJ1-4, with 7 bases identical to TRBD1. The germline V gene has CDR1 SGHTA and CDR2 FQGNSA. The CDR3 is 15 residues long. With V trimmed by 3 bases and J by 12 bases, 13 bases remained unmatched.

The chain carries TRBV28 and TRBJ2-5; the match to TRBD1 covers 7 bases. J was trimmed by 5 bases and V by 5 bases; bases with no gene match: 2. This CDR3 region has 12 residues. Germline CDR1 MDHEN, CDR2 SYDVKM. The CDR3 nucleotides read TGTGCCAGCAGTCAGGGACAGGAGACCCAGTACTTC. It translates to CASSQGQETQYF.

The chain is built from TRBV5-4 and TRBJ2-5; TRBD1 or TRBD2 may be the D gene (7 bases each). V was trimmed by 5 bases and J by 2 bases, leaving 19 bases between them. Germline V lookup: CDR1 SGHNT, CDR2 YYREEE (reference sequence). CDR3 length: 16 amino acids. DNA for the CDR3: TGTGCCAGCAGTTTGACAGGGAGGGGGAAACAAGAGACCCAGTACTTC. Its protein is CASSLTGRGKQETQYF.

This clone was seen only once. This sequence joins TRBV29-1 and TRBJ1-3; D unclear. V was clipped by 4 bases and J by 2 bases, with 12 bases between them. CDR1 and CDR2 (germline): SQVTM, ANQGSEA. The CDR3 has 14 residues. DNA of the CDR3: TGCAGCGTTGGCTTTTCGGGTGCTGGAAACACCATATATTTT. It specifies CSVGFSGAGNTIYF.

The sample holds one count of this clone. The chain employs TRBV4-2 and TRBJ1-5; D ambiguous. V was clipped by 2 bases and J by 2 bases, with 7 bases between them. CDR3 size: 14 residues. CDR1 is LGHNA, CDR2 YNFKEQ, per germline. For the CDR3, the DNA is TGTGCCAGCAGCCAACTCGGGGGCAATCAGCCCCAGCATTTT. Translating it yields CASSQLGGNQPQHF.

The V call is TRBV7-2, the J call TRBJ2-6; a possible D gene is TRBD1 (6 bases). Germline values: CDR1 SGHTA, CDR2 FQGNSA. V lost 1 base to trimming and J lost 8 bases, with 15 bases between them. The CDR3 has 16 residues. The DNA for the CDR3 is TGTGCCAGCAGCTTAGATTGGGGCAGGGGAACCAACGTCCTGACTTTC. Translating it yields CASSLDWGRGTNVLTF.

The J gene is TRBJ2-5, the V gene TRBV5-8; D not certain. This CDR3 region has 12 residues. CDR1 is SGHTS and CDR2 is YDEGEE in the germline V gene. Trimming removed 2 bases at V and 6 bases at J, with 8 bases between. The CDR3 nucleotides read TGTGCCAGCAGCTTTCCCTGGCAGACCCAGTACTTC. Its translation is CASSFPWQTQYF.

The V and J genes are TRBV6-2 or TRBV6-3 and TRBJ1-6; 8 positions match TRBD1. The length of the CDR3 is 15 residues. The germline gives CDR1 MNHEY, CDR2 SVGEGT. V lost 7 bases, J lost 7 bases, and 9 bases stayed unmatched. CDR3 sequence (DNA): TGTGCCAGCACCCCATTACCAGGGGGCAATTCACCCCTCCACTTT. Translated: CASTPLPGGNSPLHF.

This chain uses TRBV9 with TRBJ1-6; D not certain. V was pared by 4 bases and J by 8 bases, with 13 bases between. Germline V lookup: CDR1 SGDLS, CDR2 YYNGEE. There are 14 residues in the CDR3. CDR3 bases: TGTGCCAGCAGCCCCCCTACTACTGATTCACCCCTCCACTTT. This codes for CASSPPTTDSPLHF.

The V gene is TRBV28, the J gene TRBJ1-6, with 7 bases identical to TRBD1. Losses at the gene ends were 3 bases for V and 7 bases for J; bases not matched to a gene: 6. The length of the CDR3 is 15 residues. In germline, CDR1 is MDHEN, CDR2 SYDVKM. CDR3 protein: CASSFSTGVNSPLHF. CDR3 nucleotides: TGTGCCAGCAGTTTTAGCACAGGGGTCAATTCACCCCTCCACTTT.

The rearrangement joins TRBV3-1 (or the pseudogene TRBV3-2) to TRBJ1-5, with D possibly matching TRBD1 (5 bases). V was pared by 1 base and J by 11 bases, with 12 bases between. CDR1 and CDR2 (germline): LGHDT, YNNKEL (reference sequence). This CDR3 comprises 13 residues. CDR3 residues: CASSQVVGGTQHF. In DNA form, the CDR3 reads TGTGCCAGCAGCCAAGTTGTGGGGGGGACCCAGCATTTT.